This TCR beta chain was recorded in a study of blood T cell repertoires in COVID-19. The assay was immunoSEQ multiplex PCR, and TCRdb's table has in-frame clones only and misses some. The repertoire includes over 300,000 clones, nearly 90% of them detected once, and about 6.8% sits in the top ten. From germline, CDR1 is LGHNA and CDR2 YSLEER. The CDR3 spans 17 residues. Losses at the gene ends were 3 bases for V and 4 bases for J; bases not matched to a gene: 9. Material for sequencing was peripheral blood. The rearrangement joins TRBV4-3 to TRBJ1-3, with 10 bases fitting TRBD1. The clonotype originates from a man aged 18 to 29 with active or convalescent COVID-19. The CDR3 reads CASSQDEPGQGGNTIYF. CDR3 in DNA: TGCGCCAGCAGCCAGGACGAGCCGGGACAGGGGGGAAACACCATATATTTT.